This TCR beta chain was obtained from a study of CD8+ T cells in alopecia areata (dated by TCRdb to 2017 to 2018). Turning to the overall study: The treated patients, all with moderate-to-severe alopecia areata, were enrolled in an open-label pilot trial of oral tofacitinib given at 5 to 10 mg twice daily. Scalp clonality was compared across normal scalp (n=4), patchy alopecia areata scalp (n=8), and alopecia totalis/universalis scalp (n=8). immunoSEQ multiplex PCR using 35 Vbeta forward primers and 13 Jbeta reverse primers was used to amplify TCRbeta CDR3 regions. RNA came from the PAXgene miRNA kit for fixed scalp, the miRNeasy kit for PBMCs, and the RNeasy kit for mouse skin. Tofacitinib-treated patients had biopsies at baseline and at 4 and 24 weeks of treatment, with a later scalp biopsy in several patients. Scalp tissue and sorted CD4+ and CD8+ peripheral blood T cells from patchy and totalis/universalis alopecia areata patients and from healthy controls were covered by human TCRbeta sequencing. High-throughput TCRbeta sequencing was used to examine T cell clonal expansion in alopecia areata in both the C3H/HeJ mouse model and human patients. Tofacitinib was administered for 6 to 18 months, and 6 months of follow-up off drug were then conducted to assess delayed response and recurrence.

In the case of this clone: It lacks a known antigen. One base away there is no much larger clone; base qualities are not given.

V and J lose 11 bases and 2 bases, and a span of 21 bases separates them. CDR1 MNHEY and CDR2 SMNVEV were looked up in the germline V gene (reference sequence). The CDR3 sequence holds 15 residues, the cysteine and phenylalanine included. Of the read, only the CDR3 DNA is kept; its 45 bases are in frame from base 1. The time point label here, explained by the study, means: baseline before oral tofacitinib. Lesional scalp punch biopsies and peripheral blood were collected from alopecia areata patients. PBMCs were isolated by density centrifugation and stained for CD3, CD4 and CD8, after which CD4+ and CD8+ T cells were sorted on a FACSAria. What the study reported, not specific to this receptor: Unlike mouse skin, which is dominated by gammadelta T cells, normal human skin has resident alphabeta T cells that are also sequenced, and this complicates analysis of the scalp TCR repertoire. Compared with mice, TCR sequences shared between patients were less clear, possibly partly because of HLA diversity across the patient population. Compared with normal scalp, lesional scalp, particularly in alopecia totalis/universalis, had higher clonality and more expanded CD8+ clones, which suggests antigenic drive.

Preparation of the library involved the immunoSEQ multiplex PCR assay. RNA was extracted from all samples and reverse transcribed into cDNA, which served as template for TCR sequencing. SuperScript III was used to make first-strand cDNA, primed with a 2:1 mix of oligo-dT and random hexamers. Amplification bias was assessed with a synthetic immune receptor repertoire, and residual bias was removed computationally. The original pipeline was this. Raw reads were preprocessed for error removal, and CDR3 was defined according to IMGT conventions as running from the conserved cysteine to phenylalanine. Clonality was computed by normalizing Shannon entropy by log2 of the number of productive unique TCRs and subtracting the result from 1. CD4 or CD8 identity of scalp clones was inferred by cross-referencing scalp TCRbeta sequences with sorted blood CD4 and CD8 repertoires. The table comes from immuneACCESS by way of TCRdb, which keeps in-frame sequences with V and J called. Part of the clones is missing from these tables; in studies checked, under half for an unresolved V gene and the rest for unknown reasons. The V and J calls and clone size come from that table; D and trimming were worked out from the DNA. In all, the sample holds 200,000 to 250,000 clones, and under 80% of those were seen once. The ten largest make up approximately 1.2% of the sample.

The TCR sequence derives from a human donor with alopecia areata. This sample comprised CD4+ T cells sorted from blood, obtained at week 0. The chain was built from TRBV27 and TRBJ2-5; the D gene cannot be resolved beyond TRBD1 or TRBD2, each matching 5 bases. In nucleotides, the sequence is TGTGCCTCATCCACTGGGGACCTTGCACAAGAGACCCAGTACTTC. It translates to CASSTGDLAQETQYF.